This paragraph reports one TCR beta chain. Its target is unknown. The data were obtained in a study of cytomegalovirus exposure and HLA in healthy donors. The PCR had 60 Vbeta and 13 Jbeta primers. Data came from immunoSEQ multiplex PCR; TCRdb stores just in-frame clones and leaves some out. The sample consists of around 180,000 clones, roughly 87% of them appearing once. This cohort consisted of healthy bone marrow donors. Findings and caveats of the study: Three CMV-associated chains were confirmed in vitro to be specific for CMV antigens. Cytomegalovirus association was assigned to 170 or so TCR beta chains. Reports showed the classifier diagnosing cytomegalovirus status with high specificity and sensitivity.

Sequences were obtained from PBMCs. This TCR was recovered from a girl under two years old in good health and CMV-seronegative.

Here the CDR3 DNA reads TGTGCCAGCTCCGGACAGGACTCCTCTGGAAACACCATATATTTT. Protein sequence: CASSGQDSSGNTIYF. The V and J genes are TRBV5-6 and TRBJ1-3; 7 bases align to TRBD1. In germline, CDR1 is SGHDT, CDR2 YYEEEE. This CDR3 is built from 15 residues. V was pared by 7 bases and J by 0 bases, with 7 bases of the junction left unmatched.